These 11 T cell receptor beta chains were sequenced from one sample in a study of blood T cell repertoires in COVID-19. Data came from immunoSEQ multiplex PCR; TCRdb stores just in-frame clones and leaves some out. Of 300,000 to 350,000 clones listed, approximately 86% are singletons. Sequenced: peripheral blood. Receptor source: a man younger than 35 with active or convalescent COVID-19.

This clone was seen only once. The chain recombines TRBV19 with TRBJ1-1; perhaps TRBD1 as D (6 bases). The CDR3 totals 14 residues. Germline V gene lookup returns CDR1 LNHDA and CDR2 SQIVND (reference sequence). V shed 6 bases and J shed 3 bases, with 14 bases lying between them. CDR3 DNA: TGTGCCAGTAGAGACTCAGGGGAGCACACTGAAGCTTTCTTT. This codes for CASRDSGEHTEAFF.

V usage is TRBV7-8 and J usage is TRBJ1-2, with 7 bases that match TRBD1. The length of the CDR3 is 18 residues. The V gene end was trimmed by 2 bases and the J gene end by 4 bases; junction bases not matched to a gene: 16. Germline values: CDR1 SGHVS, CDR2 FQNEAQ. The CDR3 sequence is CASSLPKERQGSSYGYTF. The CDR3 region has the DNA TGTGCCAGCAGCTTACCGAAAGAGAGACAGGGATCGAGCTATGGCTACACCTTC.

CDR3 loop: CASSLDLADYNEQFF. For the CDR3, the DNA is TGTGCCAGCAGCTTAGACCTAGCGGATTACAATGAGCAGTTCTTC. V and J are TRBV7-7 and TRBJ2-1, with TRBD2 matching over 7 bases. Per germline, CDR1 SSHAT and CDR2 FNYEAQ (reference sequence). The CDR3 length is 15 residues. Trimming took 1 base from V and 4 from J; bases not matched to a gene: 4.

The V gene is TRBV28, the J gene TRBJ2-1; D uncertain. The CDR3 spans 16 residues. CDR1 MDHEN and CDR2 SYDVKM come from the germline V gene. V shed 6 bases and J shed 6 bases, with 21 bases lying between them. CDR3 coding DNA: TGTGCCAGCAGCCCGGTAGTTCGGAGAGACCTCAATGAGCAGTTCTTC. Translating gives CASSPVVRRDLNEQFF. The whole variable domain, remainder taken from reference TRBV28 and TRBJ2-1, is DVKVTQSSRYLVKRTGEKVFLECVQDMDHENMFWYRQDPGLGLRLIYFSYDVKMKEKGDIPEGYSVSREKKERFSLILESASTNQTSMYLCASSPVVRRDLNEQFFGPGTRLTVL.

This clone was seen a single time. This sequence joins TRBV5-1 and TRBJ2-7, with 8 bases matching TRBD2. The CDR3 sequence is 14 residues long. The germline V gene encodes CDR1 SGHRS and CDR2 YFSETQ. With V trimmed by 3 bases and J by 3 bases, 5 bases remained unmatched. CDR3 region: CASSSGLGYYEQYF. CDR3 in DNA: TGCGCCAGCAGCTCGGGACTAGGGTACTACGAGCAGTACTTC.

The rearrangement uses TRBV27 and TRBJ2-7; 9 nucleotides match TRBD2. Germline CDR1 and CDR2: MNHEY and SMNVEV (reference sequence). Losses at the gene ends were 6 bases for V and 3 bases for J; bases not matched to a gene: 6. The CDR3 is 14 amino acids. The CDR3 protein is CASSLAGPDYEQYF. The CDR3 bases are TGTGCCAGCAGCCTAGCGGGACCGGACTACGAGCAGTACTTC.

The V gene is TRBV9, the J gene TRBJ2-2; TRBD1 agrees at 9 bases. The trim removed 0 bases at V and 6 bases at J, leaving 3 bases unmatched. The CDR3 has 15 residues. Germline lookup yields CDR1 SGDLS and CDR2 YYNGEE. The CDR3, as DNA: TGTGCCAGCAGCGTAGCGACAGGGGGTGCCGGGGAGCTGTTTTTT. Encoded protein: CASSVATGGAGELFF.

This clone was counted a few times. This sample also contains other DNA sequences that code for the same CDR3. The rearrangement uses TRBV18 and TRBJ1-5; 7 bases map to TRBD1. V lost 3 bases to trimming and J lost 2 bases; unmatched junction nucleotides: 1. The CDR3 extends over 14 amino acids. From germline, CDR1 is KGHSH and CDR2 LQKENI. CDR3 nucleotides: TGTGCCAGCTCACCCGGGACAGGCAATCAGCCCCAGCATTTT. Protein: CASSPGTGNQPQHF.

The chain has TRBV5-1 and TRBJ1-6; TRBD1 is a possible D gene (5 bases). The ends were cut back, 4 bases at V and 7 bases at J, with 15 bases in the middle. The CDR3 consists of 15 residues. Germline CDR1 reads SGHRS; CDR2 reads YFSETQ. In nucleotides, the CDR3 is TGCGCCAGCAGCCAACGAGCAGGGCGAAATTCACCCCTCCACTTT. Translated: CASSQRAGRNSPLHF. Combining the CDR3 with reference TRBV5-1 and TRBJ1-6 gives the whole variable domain KAGVTQTPRYLIKTRGQQVTLSCSPISGHRSVSWYQQTPGQGLQFLFEYFSETQRNKGNFPGRFSGRQFSNSRSEMNVSTLELGDSALYLCASSQRAGRNSPLHFGNGTRLTVT.

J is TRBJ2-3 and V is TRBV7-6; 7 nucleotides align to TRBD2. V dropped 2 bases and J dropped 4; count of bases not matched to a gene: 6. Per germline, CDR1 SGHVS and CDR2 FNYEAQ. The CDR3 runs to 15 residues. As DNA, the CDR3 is TGTGCCAGCAGCTTACGACTAGCCGACGCAGATACGCAGTATTTT. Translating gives CASSLRLADADTQYF. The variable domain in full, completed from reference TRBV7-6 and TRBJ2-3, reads GAGVSQSPRYKVTKRGQDVALRCDPISGHVSLYWYRQALGQGPEFLTYFNYEAQQDKSGLPNDRFSAERPEGSISTLTIQRTEQRDSAMYRCASSLRLADADTQYFGPGTRLTVL.

In DNA, the CDR3 is TGTGCCAGCAGCGTAGGGGGGACTAGCGGCCATACGCAGTATTTT. Translating it yields CASSVGGTSGHTQYF. This chain links TRBV9 with TRBJ2-3; 11 bases agree with TRBD2. This CDR3 contains 15 residues. With 0 bases clipped from V and 7 bases from J, the junction kept 4 bases outside the gene matches. The germline gives CDR1 SGDLS, CDR2 YYNGEE.